A selection of T cell receptor beta chains follows, all from one sample in a study of T cell repertoires in cytomegalovirus infection. TCRdb used MiXCR to reprocess the reads, holding one entry per CDR3 protein. The top ten hold 3.5% to 4.5% of the sample, which has a few hundred thousand distinct CDR3 sequences, around a tenth seen once. The source material was PBMCs. These receptors all come from a human donor in good health (CMV status not recorded). Some clones in this sample may be carry-over from other donors' samples. Each CDR3 is given with its conserved first and last residue. Fields, in order: clone size, D gene, J gene, V gene, CDR3 protein, CDR3 DNA. The D gene is left open where the match is weak. Not all rows give a size; the values are once, few, many and, for expanded clones, a class.

clone_size: few; d_call: TRBD1; j_call: TRBJ2-7; v_call: TRBV19; cdr3_aa: CASSILRDRAHEQYF; cdr3_nt: TGTGCCAGTAGTATCCTCCGGGACAGAGCCCACGAGCAGTACTTC
clone_size: many; d_call: -; j_call: TRBJ2-7; v_call: TRBV7-2; cdr3_aa: CASSLRLTITF; cdr3_nt: TGTGCCAGCAGCTTAAGGCTTACAATAACCTTC
clone_size: -; d_call: TRBD1; j_call: TRBJ2-3; v_call: TRBV29-1; cdr3_aa: CSARTGLTDTQYF; cdr3_nt: TGCAGCGCCCGGACAGGGCTAACAGATACGCAGTATTTT
clone_size: many; d_call: -; j_call: TRBJ2-3; v_call: TRBV7-9; cdr3_aa: CASTLEDTQYF; cdr3_nt: TGTGCCAGCACCCTTGAAGATACGCAGTATTTT
clone_size: few; d_call: -; j_call: TRBJ1-6; v_call: TRBV4-3; cdr3_aa: CASSQESDSPLHF; cdr3_nt: TGCGCCAGCAGCCAAGAAAGTGATTCACCCCTCCACTTT
clone_size: many; d_call: TRBD2; j_call: TRBJ2-1; v_call: TRBV12-5; cdr3_aa: CASGLVLSGTYSYNEQFF; cdr3_nt: TGTGCTAGTGGTTTGGTCCTTAGCGGGACATACTCCTACAATGAGCAGTTCTTC
clone_size: -; d_call: -; j_call: TRBJ1-2; v_call: TRBV4-1; cdr3_aa: CASSQGKGVATF; cdr3_nt: TGCGCCAGCAGCCAAGGTAAAGGGGTCGCCACCTTC
clone_size: many; d_call: -; j_call: TRBJ1-2; v_call: TRBV5-5; cdr3_aa: CASSYEPRTASNYGYTF; cdr3_nt: TGTGCCAGCAGCTACGAACCTCGGACAGCCTCTAACTATGGCTACACCTTC
clone_size: many; d_call: TRBD2; j_call: TRBJ2-7; v_call: TRBV7-2; cdr3_aa: CASSSFPGLAGGSYEQYF; cdr3_nt: TGTGCCAGCAGTTCCTTCCCGGGACTAGCGGGGGGGTCATACGAGCAGTACTTC
clone_size: few; d_call: -; j_call: TRBJ1-5; v_call: TRBV28; cdr3_aa: CASTGGGVGKRQPQHF; cdr3_nt: TGTGCCAGCACCGGCGGGGGGGTGGGAAAGCGTCAGCCCCAGCATTTT
clone_size: -; d_call: TRBD2; j_call: TRBJ2-7; v_call: TRBV7-3; cdr3_aa: CASSAATSVAYEQYF; cdr3_nt: TGTGCCAGCAGCGCCGCGACTAGCGTGGCCTACGAGCAGTACTTC
clone_size: few; d_call: TRBD1; j_call: TRBJ2-2; v_call: TRBV7-2; cdr3_aa: CASTDRAHGELFF; cdr3_nt: TGTGCCAGCACGGACAGGGCCCACGGGGAGCTGTTTTTT
clone_size: many; d_call: -; j_call: TRBJ2-7; v_call: TRBV7-2; cdr3_aa: CASSSPPGEQYF; cdr3_nt: TGTGCCAGCAGCTCCCCTCCGGGGGAGCAGTACTTC
clone_size: -; d_call: -; j_call: TRBJ2-4; v_call: TRBV7-9; cdr3_aa: CASRGQVLYF; cdr3_nt: TGTGCCAGCAGGGGCCAAGTGTTGTACTTC
clone_size: -; d_call: -; j_call: TRBJ1-4; v_call: TRBV28; cdr3_aa: CASSFGGSATNEKLFF; cdr3_nt: TGTGCCAGCAGTTTCGGGGGCAGCGCAACTAATGAAAAACTGTTTTTT
clone_size: many; d_call: TRBD1; j_call: TRBJ1-1; v_call: TRBV7-8; cdr3_aa: CASSFPGGLNTEAFF; cdr3_nt: TGTGCCAGCAGCTTCCCAGGGGGCTTGAACACTGAAGCTTTCTTT
clone_size: -; d_call: TRBD2; j_call: TRBJ2-2; v_call: TRBV27; cdr3_aa: CASSFDAWTSRSTGELFF; cdr3_nt: TGTGCCAGCAGTTTTGATGCTTGGACTAGCCGTTCCACCGGGGAGCTGTTTTTT
clone_size: many; d_call: -; j_call: TRBJ1-1; v_call: TRBV5-4; cdr3_aa: CASREDFGRQNTEAFF; cdr3_nt: TGTGCCAGCAGGGAAGACTTCGGCAGGCAGAACACTGAAGCTTTCTTT
clone_size: many; d_call: -; j_call: TRBJ2-3; v_call: TRBV7-3; cdr3_aa: CASSSRGPDTQYF; cdr3_nt: TGTGCCAGCAGCTCCAGGGGCCCAGATACGCAGTATTTT
clone_size: once; d_call: -; j_call: TRBJ2-1; v_call: TRBV7-9; cdr3_aa: CASSTSPTAHEQFF; cdr3_nt: TGTGCCAGCAGCACGTCCCCGACTGCTCATGAGCAGTTCTTC
clone_size: -; d_call: TRBD2; j_call: TRBJ2-1; v_call: TRBV2; cdr3_aa: CASRRLAGGNYNEQFF; cdr3_nt: TGTGCCAGCAGGCGGCTAGCGGGGGGCAATTACAATGAGCAGTTCTTC
clone_size: -; d_call: -; j_call: TRBJ2-1; v_call: TRBV12-3/TRBV12-4; cdr3_aa: CASRYRARNEQFF; cdr3_nt: TGTGCCAGCAGATACAGGGCAAGAAATGAGCAGTTCTTC
clone_size: few; d_call: TRBD2; j_call: TRBJ2-5; v_call: TRBV20-1; cdr3_aa: CSAPPGGRSETQYF; cdr3_nt: TGCAGTGCCCCGCCGGGAGGGCGATCAGAGACCCAGTACTTC
clone_size: few; d_call: -; j_call: TRBJ2-2; v_call: TRBV7-9; cdr3_aa: CATPFRSGELFF; cdr3_nt: TGTGCCACCCCCTTTCGGTCCGGGGAGCTGTTTTTT
clone_size: many; d_call: TRBD2; j_call: TRBJ2-5; v_call: TRBV30; cdr3_aa: CAWSASGGGGETQYF; cdr3_nt: TGTGCCTGGAGTGCCAGCGGGGGAGGCGGGGAGACCCAGTACTTC
clone_size: -; d_call: TRBD1; j_call: TRBJ2-7; v_call: TRBV18; cdr3_aa: CASSYRQGSSYEQYF; cdr3_nt: TGTGCCAGCTCGTACCGACAGGGTAGCTCCTACGAGCAGTACTTC
clone_size: -; d_call: -; j_call: TRBJ2-7; v_call: TRBV19; cdr3_aa: CASSIDSRVAALPYEQYF; cdr3_nt: TGTGCCAGTAGTATAGATTCCCGGGTCGCCGCACTACCCTACGAGCAGTACTTC
clone_size: -; d_call: TRBD2; j_call: TRBJ2-1; v_call: TRBV29-1; cdr3_aa: CSIPGLAGVRSYNEQFF; cdr3_nt: TGCAGCATTCCTGGACTAGCGGGAGTAAGGTCCTACAATGAGCAGTTCTTC
clone_size: -; d_call: TRBD1; j_call: TRBJ2-3; v_call: TRBV7-3; cdr3_aa: CASSTKQGDRITDTQYF; cdr3_nt: TGTGCCAGCAGCACTAAGCAAGGGGACAGGATCACAGATACGCAGTATTTT
clone_size: few; d_call: TRBD1; j_call: TRBJ2-7; v_call: TRBV13; cdr3_aa: CASSFWTGGYEQYF; cdr3_nt: TGTGCCAGCAGCTTCTGGACAGGGGGCTACGAGCAGTACTTC
clone_size: few; d_call: TRBD1; j_call: TRBJ1-5; v_call: TRBV2; cdr3_aa: CATSRGTDSNQPQHF; cdr3_nt: TGTGCCACTTCCAGAGGGACAGATAGCAATCAGCCCCAGCATTTT
clone_size: many; d_call: TRBD1; j_call: TRBJ2-3; v_call: TRBV7-8; cdr3_aa: CASSPRGTGGLDTQYF; cdr3_nt: TGTGCCAGCAGCCCTAGAGGGACAGGCGGTTTAGATACGCAGTATTTT
clone_size: many; d_call: TRBD1; j_call: TRBJ1-1; v_call: TRBV12-3/TRBV12-4; cdr3_aa: CASTLGQANTEAFF; cdr3_nt: TGTGCCAGCACCCTGGGACAGGCGAACACTGAAGCTTTCTTT
clone_size: many; d_call: TRBD1; j_call: TRBJ1-2; v_call: TRBV10-3; cdr3_aa: CAISAQTGINGYTF; cdr3_nt: TGTGCCATCAGTGCCCAGACAGGGATCAATGGCTACACCTTC
clone_size: many; d_call: -; j_call: TRBJ2-3; v_call: TRBV7-9; cdr3_aa: CASSLNAGTSTDTQYF; cdr3_nt: TGTGCCAGCAGCTTAAATGCGGGAACAAGCACAGATACGCAGTATTTT
clone_size: many; d_call: TRBD1; j_call: TRBJ2-7; v_call: TRBV7-2; cdr3_aa: CASSRTGAFSYEQYF; cdr3_nt: TGTGCCAGCAGCCGTACAGGGGCCTTCTCCTACGAGCAGTACTTC
clone_size: many; d_call: TRBD1; j_call: TRBJ1-6; v_call: TRBV28; cdr3_aa: CASSLADRRGISPLHF; cdr3_nt: TGTGCCAGCAGTTTAGCGGATCGCAGGGGGATTTCACCCCTCCACTTT
clone_size: many; d_call: TRBD2; j_call: TRBJ2-3; v_call: TRBV4-3; cdr3_aa: CASSQDPGGGTPLVADTQYF; cdr3_nt: TGCGCCAGCAGCCAAGATCCGGGCGGGGGGACCCCTCTGGTCGCAGATACGCAGTATTTT
clone_size: many; d_call: -; j_call: TRBJ1-2; v_call: TRBV7-2; cdr3_aa: CASSFGRVGGYTF; cdr3_nt: TGTGCCAGCAGCTTCGGGAGGGTCGGCGGCTACACCTTC
clone_size: few; d_call: TRBD2; j_call: TRBJ2-1; v_call: TRBV19; cdr3_aa: CASSPIGTSGNNEQFF; cdr3_nt: TGTGCCAGTAGTCCAATCGGGACTAGCGGAAACAATGAGCAGTTCTTC
clone_size: -; d_call: TRBD2; j_call: TRBJ2-3; v_call: TRBV5-4; cdr3_aa: CASSLLVFAGGLTDTQYF; cdr3_nt: TGTGCCAGCAGCTTGTTAGTGTTTGCGGGGGGCCTCACAGATACGCAGTATTTT
clone_size: -; d_call: TRBD1; j_call: TRBJ1-4; v_call: TRBV6-6; cdr3_aa: CASSSHADRGKRANEKLFF; cdr3_nt: TGTGCCAGCAGTTCGCATGCGGACAGGGGGAAAAGGGCTAATGAAAAACTGTTTTTT
clone_size: many; d_call: -; j_call: TRBJ2-1; v_call: TRBV29-1; cdr3_aa: CSVGAGSILNEQFF; cdr3_nt: TGCAGCGTTGGAGCAGGGAGTATCCTCAATGAGCAGTTCTTC
clone_size: many; d_call: -; j_call: TRBJ1-5; v_call: TRBV28; cdr3_aa: CASSRTGIWADSNQPQHF; cdr3_nt: TGTGCCAGCAGCCGAACAGGGATATGGGCTGATAGCAATCAGCCCCAGCATTTT
clone_size: many; d_call: -; j_call: TRBJ1-6; v_call: TRBV7-2; cdr3_aa: CASSLALGQQGPLHF; cdr3_nt: TGTGCCAGCAGCTTAGCGCTCGGTCAGCAGGGACCCCTCCACTTT
clone_size: many; d_call: -; j_call: TRBJ2-6; v_call: TRBV28; cdr3_aa: CASRARLLPSSGANVLTF; cdr3_nt: TGTGCCAGCAGGGCTAGACTCCTACCCTCCTCTGGGGCCAACGTCCTGACTTTC
clone_size: -; d_call: TRBD2; j_call: TRBJ2-1; v_call: TRBV7-8; cdr3_aa: CASSLRDSRRESNEQFF; cdr3_nt: TGTGCCAGCAGCTTAAGGGACTCTAGGCGGGAGAGCAATGAGCAGTTCTTC
clone_size: few; d_call: TRBD1; j_call: TRBJ2-3; v_call: TRBV19; cdr3_aa: CASSMEDRGRDTQYF; cdr3_nt: TGTGCCAGTAGTATGGAGGACAGGGGTCGGGATACGCAGTATTTT
clone_size: many; d_call: -; j_call: TRBJ1-2; v_call: TRBV4-2; cdr3_aa: CASSQDTGALGYTF; cdr3_nt: TGTGCCAGCAGCCAAGATACGGGGGCACTTGGCTACACCTTC
clone_size: many; d_call: -; j_call: TRBJ1-2; v_call: TRBV19; cdr3_aa: CASSAYLGNYGYTF; cdr3_nt: TGTGCCAGTAGTGCGTACCTGGGAAACTATGGCTACACCTTC
clone_size: many; d_call: -; j_call: TRBJ2-1; v_call: TRBV11-3; cdr3_aa: CASSPGSRGTSIWTEQFF; cdr3_nt: TGTGCCAGCAGTCCGGGTAGTCGCGGGACTTCTATCTGGACTGAGCAGTTCTTC